This T cell receptor beta chain was recorded in a study of tumor-infiltrating lymphocytes in primary liver carcinoma. This CDR3 is built from 13 residues. Germline loops: CDR1 SNHLY, CDR2 FYNNEI. For this clonotype: At one end the junction does not follow the germline gene, possibly because of a read error.

Germline DNA was also extracted, and blood RNA was taken from unsorted whole blood. From approximately 0.5 ug of total RNA, TCR beta-specific cDNA was reverse-transcribed using a constant-region primer. TCR beta libraries came from three nested multiplex PCR rounds using slightly modified ARM-PCR. Primers for the first two PCR rounds were TRBV1-TRBV30 forward primers and a C-beta reverse primer (about 9 cycles per round). TCRdb re-called the multiplex PCR reads with MiXCR, one entry per CDR3 protein. The sample contains about 180,000 distinct CDR3 sequences, 50% to 75% of which appear only once. The genes are TRBV2 and TRBJ2-2, with a tentative D call TRBD2 (5 bases). Sample: peripheral blood. This sequence originates from a man aged 35 to 55 with primary liver carcinoma and hepatitis B virus infection. CDR3 region: CATRKTYTGELVF. Written as DNA, the CDR3 is TGTGCCACCCGGAAAACTTACACCGGGGAGCTGGTTTTT.